The present T cell receptor (beta chain) was sequenced within a study of T cell responses to AZD1222 COVID-19 vaccine. V was cut by 4 bases and J by 5 bases, with 11 bases left in between. From germline, CDR1 is LNHDA and CDR2 SQIVND (reference sequence). The CDR3 runs to 13 residues. Some clones are missing from TCRdb's copy, which holds only in-frame ones; the method was immunoSEQ multiplex PCR. Seen here are about 99,000 clones, approximately 90% observed once, and the top ten hold under 20%. The sequence was collected from an adult in good health. The chain combines TRBV19 with TRBJ1-1, with D possibly TRBD1 on 6 matching bases. The sample here was peripheral blood, taken on day 0 of AZD1222 vaccination. CDR3 residues: CASSTGAGTEAFF. The CDR3 bases are TGTGCCAGTAGTACGGGGGCTGGAACTGAAGCTTTCTTT. Filled out from reference TRBV19 and TRBJ1-1, the complete variable domain reads DGGITQSPKYLFRKEGQNVTLSCEQNLNHDAMYWYRQDPGQGLRLIYYSQIVNDFQKGDIAEGYSVSREKKESFPLTVTSAQKNPTAFYLCASSTGAGTEAFFGQGTRLTVV.